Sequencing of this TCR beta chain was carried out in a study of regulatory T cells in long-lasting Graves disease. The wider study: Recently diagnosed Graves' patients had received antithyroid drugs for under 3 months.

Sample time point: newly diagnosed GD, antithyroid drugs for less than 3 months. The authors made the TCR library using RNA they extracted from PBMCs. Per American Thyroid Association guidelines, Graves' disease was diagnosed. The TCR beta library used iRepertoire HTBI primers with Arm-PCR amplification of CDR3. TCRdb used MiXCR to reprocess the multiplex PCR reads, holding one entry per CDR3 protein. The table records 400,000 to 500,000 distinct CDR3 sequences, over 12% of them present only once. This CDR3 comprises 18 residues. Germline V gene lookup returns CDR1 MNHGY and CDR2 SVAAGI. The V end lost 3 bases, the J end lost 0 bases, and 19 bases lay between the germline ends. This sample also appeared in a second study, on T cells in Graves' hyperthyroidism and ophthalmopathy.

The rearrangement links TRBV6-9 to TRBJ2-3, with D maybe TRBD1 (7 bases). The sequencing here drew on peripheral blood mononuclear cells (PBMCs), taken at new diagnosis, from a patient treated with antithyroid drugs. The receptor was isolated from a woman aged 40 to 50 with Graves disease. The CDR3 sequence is CASSYLEGAPISTDTQYF. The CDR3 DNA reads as TGTGCCAGCAGTTACTTGGAGGGGGCTCCGATCAGCACAGATACGCAGTATTTT.